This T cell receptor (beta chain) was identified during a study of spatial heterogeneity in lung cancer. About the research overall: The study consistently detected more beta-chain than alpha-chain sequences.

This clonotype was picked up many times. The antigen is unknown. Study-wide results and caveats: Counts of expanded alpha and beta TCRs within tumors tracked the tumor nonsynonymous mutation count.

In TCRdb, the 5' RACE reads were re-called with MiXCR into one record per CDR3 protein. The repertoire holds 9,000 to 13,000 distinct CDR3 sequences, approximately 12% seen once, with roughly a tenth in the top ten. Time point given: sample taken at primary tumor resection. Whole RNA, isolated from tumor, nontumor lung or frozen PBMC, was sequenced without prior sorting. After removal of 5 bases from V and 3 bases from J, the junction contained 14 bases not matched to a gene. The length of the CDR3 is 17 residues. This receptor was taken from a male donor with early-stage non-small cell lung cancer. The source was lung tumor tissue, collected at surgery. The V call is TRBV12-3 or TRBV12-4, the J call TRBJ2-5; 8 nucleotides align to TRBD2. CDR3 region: CASSPRGSGSGEETQYF. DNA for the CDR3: TGTGCCAGCAGTCCACGGGGGAGCGGGAGTGGGGAAGAGACCCAGTACTTC.